A selection of T cell receptor beta chains follows, all from one sample in a study of Ad26.COV2.S vaccination and SARS-CoV-2 variants. Profiled with immunoSEQ multiplex PCR; TCRdb holds only in-frame clones, not every one. The data show more than 400,000 clones, 80% to 95% seen once. Here the sequenced sample was peripheral blood, taken in a trial of Ad26.COV2.S vaccine versus placebo. The origin of the receptors is a person aged 18-65 years who received the Ad26.COV2.S COVID-19 vaccine or a placebo. The CDR3 runs from the conserved cysteine through the conserved F or W. D genes are given only for firm matches. Clone size appears in some rows only: once, few, many, or a class for an expanded clone.

j_gene,d_gene,abundance,v_gene,CDR3aa,CDR3nt
TRBJ2-1,TRBD2,-,TRBV6-1,CASSEWPSGRRDEQFF,TGTGCCAGCAGTGAATGGCCTAGCGGGAGGAGGGATGAGCAGTTCTTC
TRBJ1-2,-,-,TRBV10-3,CAIRDPTRGGGYTF,TGTGCCATCAGGGACCCAACCCGTGGGGGTGGCTACACCTTC
TRBJ2-5,-,-,TRBV28,CASSPGGFQETQYF,TGTGCCAGCAGCCCGGGCGGGTTCCAAGAGACCCAGTACTTC
TRBJ2-2,-,-,TRBV10-1,CASSESDQGTGELFF,TGCGCCAGCAGTGAGTCGGACCAGGGTACCGGGGAGCTGTTTTTT
TRBJ1-1,TRBD1,few,TRBV18,CASSPETGTIRNTEAFF,TGTGCCAGCTCACCAGAGACAGGGACCATAAGGAACACTGAAGCTTTCTTT
TRBJ1-2,-,-,TRBV14,CASSQVRDRYGYTF,TGTGCCAGCAGCCAAGTACGGGACCGCTATGGCTACACCTTC
TRBJ2-1,-,-,TRBV21-1,CASSQREDNEQFF,TGTGCCAGCAGTCAAAGGGAGGACAATGAGCAGTTCTTC
TRBJ2-3,-,once,TRBV7-9,CASSSELVAIITDTQYF,TGTGCCAGCAGCTCCGAACTAGTCGCAATAATCACAGATACGCAGTATTTT
TRBJ2-7,TRBD2,-,TRBV27,CASSPLTSGGYEQYF,TGTGCCAGCAGTCCTCTGACTAGCGGGGGCTACGAGCAGTACTTC
TRBJ1-2,-,-,TRBV5-1,CASSLAGEGYGYTF,TGCGCCAGCAGCTTGGCAGGGGAGGGCTATGGCTACACCTTC
TRBJ2-1,-,-,TRBV9,CASSVVAPGGGEQFF,TGTGCCAGCAGCGTAGTAGCGCCCGGAGGGGGTGAGCAGTTCTTC
TRBJ1-6,-,few,TRBV5-1,CASSLASTSNSPLHF,TGCGCCAGCAGCTTGGCCAGTACCTCCAATTCACCCCTCCACTTT
TRBJ1-5,-,-,TRBV19,CASRKINQPQHF,TGTGCCAGTAGGAAGATTAATCAGCCCCAGCATTTT
TRBJ1-6,TRBD1,-,TRBV4-3,CASSQVPGQNSPLHF,TGCGCCAGCAGCCAAGTCCCGGGACAGAATTCACCCCTCCACTTT
TRBJ1-2,-,few,TRBV12-3/TRBV12-4,CASRNSYGYTF,TGTGCCAGCAGAAACAGCTATGGCTACACCTTC
TRBJ1-2,-,-,TRBV19,CASSTLTAYGYTF,TGTGCCAGTAGTACCCTGACGGCCTATGGCTACACCTTC
TRBJ2-1,TRBD2,-,TRBV7-9,CASSLAMTSGGAYEQFF,TGTGCCAGCAGCTTAGCGATGACTAGCGGGGGGGCCTATGAGCAGTTCTTC